This TCR beta chain was retrieved from a study of cytotoxic CD8 clonotypes in ibrutinib-treated CLL. Whole-study context: Fewer than 13 relapsed/refractory, around 14 treatment-naive; around 18 IGHV unmutated.

Sequencing was designed to attain a depth spanning 1 in 200,000 to 1 in 1 million T cells. Using immunoSEQ multiplex PCR, the repertoire was profiled, and TCRdb retains in-frame clones only, with some absent. Of a few hundred thousand clones in the sample, around four fifths were seen once. Concerning this clone: Its antigen is unidentified.

General study points: While tracking circulating CD8+ T-cell counts, baseline clonality exceeded that of age-matched healthy donors. Public clonotypes were seen rarely and were contracted or stable on treatment.

Germline values: CDR1 LNHNV, CDR2 YYDKDF (reference sequence). V lost 0 bases and J lost 4; bases outside the gene matches: 5. The CDR3 has 15 amino acids. The source material was PBMCs, sampled before ibrutinib treatment. The source of this sequence is a human donor with chronic lymphocytic leukemia. The chain is built from TRBV15 and TRBJ2-7, with TRBD1 matching 8 bases. The CDR3 region has the DNA TGTGCCACCAGCAGAGATCCAGGGGGCATTTACGAGCAGTACTTC. It encodes CATSRDPGGIYEQYF.